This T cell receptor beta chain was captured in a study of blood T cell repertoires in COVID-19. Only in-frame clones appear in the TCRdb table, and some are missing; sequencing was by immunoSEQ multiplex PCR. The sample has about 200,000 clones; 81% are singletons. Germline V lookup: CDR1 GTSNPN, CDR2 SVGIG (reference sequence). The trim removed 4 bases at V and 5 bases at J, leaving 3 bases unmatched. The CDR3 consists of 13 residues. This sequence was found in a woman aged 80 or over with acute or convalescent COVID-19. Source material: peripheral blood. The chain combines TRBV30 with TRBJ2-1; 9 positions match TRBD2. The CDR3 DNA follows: TGTGCCTGGACTAGCGGGGCTGACAATGAGCAGTTCTTC. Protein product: CAWTSGADNEQFF.